This paragraph covers one T cell receptor (beta chain) sequence. Some clones are missing from TCRdb's copy, which holds only in-frame ones; the method was immunoSEQ multiplex PCR. The sample yields about 130,000 clones, roughly 92% seen once. CDR3 length: 16 residues. Trimming left V 4 bases short and J 0 bases short, with 16 bases between. Germline CDR1 reads SGHRS; CDR2 reads YFSETQ. The sample comes from a study of control samples from healthy donors and cancer patients. The sample taken for sequencing was blood. The J gene is TRBJ1-1, the V gene TRBV5-1; a weak D match, TRBD1 (6 bases). This sequence originates from a man aged 18-30 years in good health. This chain's CDR3 is CASSAPQGRVNTEAFF. CDR3 DNA sequence: TGCGCCAGCAGCGCACCACAGGGAAGGGTGAACACTGAAGCTTTCTTT.